The 8 T cell receptor beta chains reported below all come from one sample, sequenced in a study of neoadjuvant anti-PD-1 for oral cavity cancer. Generated by immunoSEQ multiplex PCR, the TCRdb table keeps only in-frame clones and is missing some. The table lists fewer than 20,000 clones, about three fifths of them singletons. Source: PBMCs, taken before nivolumab (anti-PD-1) treatment. Receptors were obtained from a person aged 35-79 years with oral cavity squamous cell carcinoma.

The chain has TRBV6-6 and TRBJ1-1; the match to TRBD1 covers 8 bases. CDR1 MNHNY and CDR2 SVGAGI come from the germline V gene (reference sequence). The CDR3 covers 14 residues. V dropped 4 bases and J dropped 4; count of bases not matched to a gene: 5. The CDR3 sequence is CASSFLQGGTEAFF. DNA for the CDR3: TGTGCCAGCAGTTTCCTACAGGGGGGCACTGAAGCTTTCTTT.

The rearrangement links TRBV6-1 to TRBJ2-1; the D gene is possibly TRBD1 (5 bases). Germline assignment: CDR1 MNHNS and CDR2 SASEGT. V gave up 4 bases and J gave up 1 base, with 14 bases separating them. The CDR3 runs to 16 residues. In DNA form, the CDR3 reads TGTGCCAGCAGTGCCCGGACAACCAGGTCCTACAATGAGCAGTTCTTC. It codes for CASSARTTRSYNEQFF.

This chain links TRBV29-1 with TRBJ1-2; D remains unclear. The V gene lost 4 bases and the J gene lost 7 bases, with 13 bases spanning the gap. This CDR3 region has 12 residues. Germline loops: CDR1 SQVTM, CDR2 ANQGSEA. The chain's CDR3 is CSVVLGVGGYTF. For the CDR3, the DNA is TGCAGCGTTGTGCTGGGAGTAGGTGGCTACACCTTC.

V gene TRBV6-5 combines with J gene TRBJ1-2, with 9 bases that match TRBD1. Germline CDR1 is MNHEY and CDR2 is SVGAGI. This CDR3 contains 14 residues. V lost 8 bases and J lost 5; bases outside the gene matches: 9. The CDR3 coding sequence is TGTGCCAGCGGGACAGGGACCCTTCCTTATGGCTACACCTTC. Its protein product is CASGTGTLPYGYTF.

This clone has only one observation. The chain uses TRBV29-1 and TRBJ1-2, with D possibly TRBD1 on 5 matching bases. This CDR3 contains 13 residues. The V gene lost 0 bases and the J gene lost 7 bases, with 12 bases spanning the gap. Germline CDR1 reads SQVTM; CDR2 reads ANQGSEA. The CDR3 sequence is CSVEDLGAVGYTF. CDR3 coding DNA: TGCAGCGTTGAAGACCTAGGGGCTGTTGGCTACACCTTC. Combining the CDR3 with reference TRBV29-1 and TRBJ1-2 gives the whole variable domain SAVISQKPSRDICQRGTSLTIQCQVDSQVTMMFWYRQQPGQSLTLIATANQGSEATYESGFVIDKFPISRPNLTFSTLTVSNMSPEDSSIYLCSVEDLGAVGYTFGSGTRLTVV.

J is TRBJ2-3 and V is TRBV6-1; TRBD2 agrees at 10 bases. The CDR3 runs 14 residues. Germline V lookup: CDR1 MNHNS, CDR2 SASEGT. Trimming took 0 bases from V and 6 from J; bases not matched to a gene: 0. The CDR3 DNA is TGTGCCAGCAGTGAAGCAGCGGGAGGGGATACGCAGTATTTT. It specifies CASSEAAGGDTQYF.

This clone was observed a single time. This chain connects TRBV10-3 to TRBJ2-6; TRBD1 matches at 7 bases. Trimming removed 3 bases from V and 2 bases from J; junction bases left unmatched: 7. The germline V gene encodes CDR1 ENHRY and CDR2 SYGVKD. The CDR3 contains 17 residues. The DNA for the CDR3 is TGTGCCATCAGTGACCGACAGGGAAGGACTGGGGCCAACGTCCTGACTTTC. As protein: CAISDRQGRTGANVLTF.

This chain joins TRBV5-6 and TRBJ2-7; 10 bases are shared with TRBD2. The V segment lost 2 bases and the J segment 3 bases; nucleotides outside the gene matches: 5. The CDR3 has 15 residues. Germline CDR1 is SGHDT and CDR2 is YYEEEE. CDR3 bases: TGTGCCAGCAGCTTCGAGGCTAGCGGGAGCTACGAGCAGTACTTC. Encoded protein: CASSFEASGSYEQYF.